This TCR beta chain is from a study of CD8+ T cells in alopecia areata. Treatment in this sample: oral pan-JAK inhibitor, 5-10 mg twice daily. Cell sorting was applied to PBMCs, and CD4+ and CD8+ T cells were collected. Reverse transcribed after extraction, RNA yielded cDNA as the sequencing template. Assay: immunoSEQ multiplex PCR; the TCRdb copy retains only in-frame clones and omits some. The sample records approximately 280,000 clones, 58% being singletons. This sample comprised CD4+ T cells sorted from blood, obtained at week 24, from a patient treated with tofacitinib. The sequence was collected from a human donor with alopecia areata.

CDR3: CASSLIAYEQYF. The CDR3 DNA sequence: TGTGCCAGCAGCCTCATTGCCTACGAGCAGTACTTC. This chain joins TRBV7-9 and TRBJ2-7; D gene ambiguous. This CDR3 is 12 amino acids long. Germline CDR1 is SEHNR and CDR2 is FQNEAQ (reference sequence). Trimming removed 5 bases at V and 2 bases at J, with 7 bases between.